The rows below give T cell receptor beta chains drawn from one sample of a study of cytotoxic CD8 clonotypes in ibrutinib-treated CLL. Here immunoSEQ multiplex PCR was the method, and the copy in TCRdb shows in-frame clones only, minus some. The data contain more than 150,000 clones, over 55% of them seen just once; the ten biggest clones take up roughly 13%. This material consisted of PBMCs, taken after 24 months of ibrutinib treatment. The origin of the receptors is a human donor with chronic lymphocytic leukemia. Each CDR3 is given with its conserved first and last residue. D genes are given only for firm matches. Clone size appears in some rows only: once, few, many, or a class for an expanded clone.

clone_size	d_call	j_call	v_call	cdr3_nt	cdr3_aa
NA	NA	TRBJ2-7	TRBV5-1	TGCGCCAGCAGCTTTGATGGGAGCTCCTACGAGCAGTACTTC	CASSFDGSSYEQYF
NA	NA	TRBJ1-1	TRBV30	TGTGCCTGGACAGGGTTCACTGAAGCTTTCTTT	CAWTGFTEAFF
NA	NA	TRBJ1-1	TRBV20-1	TGCAGTGCTAGTTGGGAAGAGAAAGCTTTCTTT	CSASWEEKAFF
NA	NA	TRBJ2-7	TRBV4-2	TGTGCCAGCAGCCAAACGACCGGGACTTCGAGCTCCTACGAGCAGTACTTC	CASSQTTGTSSSYEQYF
NA	NA	TRBJ2-7	TRBV7-6	TGTGCCAGCAGCCCCCCGGGCGGGCTCTTGTACGAGCAGTACTTC	CASSPPGGLLYEQYF
NA	NA	TRBJ1-5	TRBV15	TGTGCCACCAGCAGGTGGACAGAGAATCAGCCCCAGCATTTT	CATSRWTENQPQHF
NA	NA	TRBJ2-5	TRBV20-1	TGCAGTCCGAAGAGACAAGAGACCCAGTACTTC	CSPKRQETQYF
NA	TRBD1	TRBJ2-4	TRBV6-5	TGTGCCAGCAGCCTTGACAGGGGGCTGAACATTCAGTACTTC	CASSLDRGLNIQYF
NA	NA	TRBJ2-5	TRBV5-1	TGCGCCAGCAGCTTGGGTTTAGAAACCTTCAGGGAGACCCAGTACTTC	CASSLGLETFRETQYF
NA	TRBD2	TRBJ2-7	TRBV28	TGTGCCAGCAGTTTAAGTCTAGCGGGAGTCTACGAGCAGTACTTC	CASSLSLAGVYEQYF
few	NA	TRBJ2-7	TRBV27	TGTGCCAGCAGTAAACCAGGGAGTAACTACGAGCAGTACTTC	CASSKPGSNYEQYF
few	NA	TRBJ1-1	TRBV4-2	TGTGCCAGCAGCCAAGCGACTGAAGCTTTCTTT	CASSQATEAFF
few	TRBD1	TRBJ2-7	TRBV11-1	TGTGCCAGCAGCTACCAAACAGGGGACGAGCAGTACTTC	CASSYQTGDEQYF
NA	TRBD2	TRBJ2-5	TRBV7-2	TGTGCCAGCAGCCCCAGACTAGCGATATTTGAGACCCAGTACTTC	CASSPRLAIFETQYF
NA	TRBD2	TRBJ2-7	TRBV7-6	TGTGCCAGCAGTTCCGGGACTAGCGGGATCTACGAGCAGTACTTC	CASSSGTSGIYEQYF
NA	NA	TRBJ1-5	TRBV6-1	TGTGCCAGCAGTCGGGATTTTAGCAATCAGCCCCAGCATTTT	CASSRDFSNQPQHF
NA	NA	TRBJ2-1	TRBV27	TGTGCCAGCAGTGACGGGGGCACCTACAATGAGCAGTTCTTC	CASSDGGTYNEQFF
NA	TRBD2	TRBJ2-3	TRBV5-1	TGCGCCAGCGCGTTAGCGGGTAACACAGATACGCAGTATTTT	CASALAGNTDTQYF
few	NA	TRBJ1-1	TRBV2	TGTGCCAGCAAGTTCTTATCGTCTCGCTCCTTTGGGTTCTTT	CASKFLSSRSFGFF
NA	NA	TRBJ2-7	TRBV28	TGTGCCAGCAGCATGGGGGGGGCTACCTCCTACGAGCAGTACTTC	CASSMGGATSYEQYF
NA	NA	TRBJ1-5	TRBV6-5	TGTGCCAGCAGTTACCCGCAGGTCAATCAGCCCCAGCATTTT	CASSYPQVNQPQHF
NA	TRBD2	TRBJ2-3	TRBV9	TGTGCCAGCAGCGTAATGGGAGGGAGTAGCACAGATACGCAGTATTTT	CASSVMGGSSTDTQYF
NA	NA	TRBJ2-1	TRBV11-3	TGTGCCAGCAGCTCCTACGGGAACGATGAGCAGTTCTTC	CASSSYGNDEQFF
NA	NA	TRBJ2-7	TRBV6-1	TGTGCCAGCAGTGGAAACTACGAGCAGTACTTC	CASSGNYEQYF
NA	NA	TRBJ2-5	TRBV4-3	TGCGCCAGCAGCCAAGTACACGGCGAGACCCAGTACTTC	CASSQVHGETQYF
NA	TRBD1	TRBJ1-1	TRBV7-9	TGTGCCAGCCTAGGACAGGGCATGAACACTGAAGCTTTCTTT	CASLGQGMNTEAFF
NA	NA	TRBJ1-5	TRBV5-8	TGTGCCAGCAGCTTTGTGGGGCGTGATCAGCCCCAGCATTTT	CASSFVGRDQPQHF
NA	NA	TRBJ2-5	TRBV7-3	TGTGCCAGCAGCTTAGTACAGACTTTCAGTCAAGAGACCCAGTACTTC	CASSLVQTFSQETQYF
NA	TRBD1	TRBJ1-5	TRBV12-5	TGTGCTAGTGGCAGGGACAGGGGGTTGTCCCAGCATTTT	CASGRDRGLSQHF
NA	NA	TRBJ2-1	TRBV10-3	TGTGCCATCAGTGAAATGGCTAACAATGAGCAGTTCTTC	CAISEMANNEQFF
NA	TRBD2	TRBJ2-1	TRBV7-2	TGTGCCAGCAGCTTAGCGAGCGGGACTCACAATGAGCAGTTCTTC	CASSLASGTHNEQFF
many	TRBD2	TRBJ2-1	TRBV9	TGTGCCAGCAGCACCAGACTAGCTAGGAATGAGCAGTTCTTC	CASSTRLARNEQFF
NA	NA	TRBJ2-7	TRBV4-3	TGCGCCAGCAGCCCAGCGCCGGGTTGGGAGCAGTACTTC	CASSPAPGWEQYF
NA	NA	TRBJ1-3	TRBV4-1	TGCGCCAGCAGCCAAGGTGCCCGTCCCATATATTTT	CASSQGARPIYF
few	NA	TRBJ1-1	TRBV4-1	TGCGCCAGCAGCCAAACCAGGGAGTGGACTGAAGCTTTCTTT	CASSQTREWTEAFF
NA	TRBD2	TRBJ2-2	TRBV4-2	TGTGCCAGCAGCCTCCGGACTAGTTCGAACACCGGGGAGCTGTTTTTT	CASSLRTSSNTGELFF
NA	NA	TRBJ2-7	TRBV27	TGTGCCAGCAGTTTATTTCCAGGGATGGTCTACGAGCAGTACTTC	CASSLFPGMVYEQYF
NA	NA	TRBJ1-5	TRBV5-1	TGCGCCAGCAGCTTGGGCCAGAGCAATCAGCCCCAGCATTTT	CASSLGQSNQPQHF
NA	TRBD1	TRBJ2-7	TRBV6-6	TGTGCCAGCCGGGACAGGGACTACGAGCAGTACTTC	CASRDRDYEQYF
NA	TRBD2	TRBJ2-7	TRBV4-1	TGCGCCAGCAGTCAACTAGCGGGGGACTCCTACGAGCAGTACTTC	CASSQLAGDSYEQYF
many	TRBD2	TRBJ2-3	TRBV7-2	TGTGCCAGCAGCTTAACGGGGGGACCTGGGTATACGCAGTATTTT	CASSLTGGPGYTQYF
NA	TRBD2	TRBJ2-3	TRBV6-6	TGTGCCAGCAGTTACCTAGCGGGAGGGGGCACAGATACGCAGTATTTT	CASSYLAGGGTDTQYF
NA	TRBD1	TRBJ2-5	TRBV5-8	TGTGCCAGCAGCCGGACAGGGGGCTTCGCCCAGTACTTC	CASSRTGGFAQYF
few	NA	TRBJ1-1	TRBV6-5	TGTGCCAGCAGTTACAATAGTGGATGGAACACTGAAGCTTTCTTT	CASSYNSGWNTEAFF
NA	TRBD2	TRBJ2-5	TRBV7-2	TGTGCCAGCAGACGACCCGGGACTAGCTCCCGTGTGGAGACCCAGTACTTC	CASRRPGTSSRVETQYF
NA	NA	TRBJ2-7	TRBV6-5	TGTGCCAGCAGTTACTCGGGCAGGGGAATCCGGAAGTACTTC	CASSYSGRGIRKYF
once	TRBD1	TRBJ2-5	TRBV9	TGTGCCAGCAGCGCCCGGACAGGTGGGGAGGAGACCCAGTACTTC	CASSARTGGEETQYF
NA	TRBD2	TRBJ2-3	TRBV11-2	TGTGCCAGCAGCCCCCAGGGACTAGGCGGCACAGATACGCAGTATTTT	CASSPQGLGGTDTQYF
NA	TRBD2	TRBJ2-1	TRBV19	TGTGCCAGCCAGCGGGAGTCCTACAATGAGCAGTTCTTC	CASQRESYNEQFF